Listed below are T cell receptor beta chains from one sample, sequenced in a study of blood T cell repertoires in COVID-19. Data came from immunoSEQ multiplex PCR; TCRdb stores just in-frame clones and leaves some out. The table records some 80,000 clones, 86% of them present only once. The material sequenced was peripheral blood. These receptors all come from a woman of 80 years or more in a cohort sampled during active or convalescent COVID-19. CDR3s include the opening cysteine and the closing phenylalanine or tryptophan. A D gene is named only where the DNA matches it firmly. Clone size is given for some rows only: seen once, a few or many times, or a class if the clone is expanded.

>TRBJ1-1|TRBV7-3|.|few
CASRSDSMNTEAFF
TGTGCCAGCAGATCCGACAGCATGAACACTGAAGCTTTCTTT
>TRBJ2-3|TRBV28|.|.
CASSLSLTRLGADTQYF
TGTGCCAGCAGTTTATCCTTGACCCGCCTGGGAGCAGATACGCAGTATTTT
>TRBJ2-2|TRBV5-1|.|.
CASSLGQDTGELFF
TGCGCCAGCAGCTTGGGACAGGACACCGGGGAGCTGTTTTTT
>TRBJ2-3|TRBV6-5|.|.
CASSYSQQVPDTQYF
TGTGCCAGCAGTTACTCGCAACAGGTCCCAGATACGCAGTATTTT
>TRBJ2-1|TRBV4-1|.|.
CASSQEGPSPYNEQFF
TGCGCCAGCAGCCAAGAAGGACCTAGCCCCTACAATGAGCAGTTCTTC
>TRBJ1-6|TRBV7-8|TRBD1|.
CASSLGRDSLSPLHF
TGTGCCAGCAGCCTAGGGCGGGACAGCCTTTCGCCCCTCCACTTT
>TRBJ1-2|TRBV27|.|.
CASSSSGLTNYGYTF
TGTGCCAGCAGTTCGTCAGGACTAACTAACTATGGCTACACCTTC
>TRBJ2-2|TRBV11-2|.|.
CASSLQGTDTGELFF
TGTGCCAGCAGCCTCCAGGGTACCGACACCGGGGAGCTGTTTTTT
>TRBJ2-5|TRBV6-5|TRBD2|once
CASSRTSGSSETQYF
TGTGCCAGCAGTCGGACTAGCGGGAGTAGTGAGACCCAGTACTTC
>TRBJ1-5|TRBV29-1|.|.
CSAGQENQPQHF
TGCAGCGCCGGACAAGAGAATCAGCCCCAGCATTTT
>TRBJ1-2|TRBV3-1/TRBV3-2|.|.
CASSQVQGTNYGYTF
TGTGCCAGCAGCCAAGTACAGGGTACTAACTATGGCTACACCTTC
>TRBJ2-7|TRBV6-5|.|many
CASSYSGADLYEQYF
TGTGCCAGCAGTTACTCGGGGGCGGACCTATACGAGCAGTACTTC
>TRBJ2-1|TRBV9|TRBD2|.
CASSVEPAGGNEQFF
TGTGCCAGCAGCGTAGAACCGGCGGGAGGTAATGAGCAGTTCTTC
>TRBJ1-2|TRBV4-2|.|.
CASSQEETRYGYTF
TGTGCCAGCAGCCAAGAAGAAACGAGGTATGGCTACACCTTC
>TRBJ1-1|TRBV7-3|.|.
CASSPQGSKRTEAFF
TGTGCCAGCAGCCCTCAGGGATCCAAAAGGACTGAAGCTTTCTTT
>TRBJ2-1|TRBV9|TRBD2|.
CASSVAPPGLAVYNEQFF
TGTGCCAGCAGCGTAGCCCCCCCCGGACTAGCGGTATACAATGAGCAGTTCTTC
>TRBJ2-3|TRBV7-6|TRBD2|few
CASSPIRTSGRWRTDTQYF
TGTGCCAGCAGCCCCATAAGGACTAGCGGGAGGTGGCGCACAGATACGCAGTATTTT
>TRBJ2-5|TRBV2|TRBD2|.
CASSELTSGSKTQYF
TGTGCCAGCAGTGAACTTACTAGCGGGAGTAAGACCCAGTACTTC
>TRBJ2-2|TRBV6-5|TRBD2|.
CASRGGAGAGELFF
TGTGCCAGCAGGGGAGGTGCGGGGGCCGGGGAGCTGTTTTTT
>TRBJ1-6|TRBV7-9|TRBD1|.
CASSTRDRVSPLHF
TGTGCCAGCAGCACCCGGGACAGGGTGTCACCCCTCCACTTT
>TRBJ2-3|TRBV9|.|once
CASSVGVRGTTDTQYF
TGTGCCAGCAGCGTAGGTGTAAGGGGAACCACAGATACGCAGTATTTT
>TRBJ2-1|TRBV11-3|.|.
CASSLIGEYNEQFF
TGTGCCAGCAGCTTAATTGGGGAGTACAATGAGCAGTTCTTC
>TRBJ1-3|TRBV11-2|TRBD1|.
CASSLGQGLASGNTIYF
TGTGCCAGCAGCTTAGGACAGGGACTCGCCTCTGGAAACACCATATATTTT
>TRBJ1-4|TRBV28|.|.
CASSLFPGTNEKLFF
TGTGCCAGCAGTTTATTCCCCGGTACCAATGAAAAACTGTTTTTT
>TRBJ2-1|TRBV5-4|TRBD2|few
CASSLAGGRAGYNEQFF
TGTGCCAGCAGCTTGGCTGGTGGGAGGGCCGGTTACAATGAGCAGTTCTTC
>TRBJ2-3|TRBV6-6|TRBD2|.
CASTRTSGVFSTDTQYF
TGTGCCAGCACTCGGACTAGCGGGGTATTTAGCACAGATACGCAGTATTTT
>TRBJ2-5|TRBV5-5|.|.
CASSLARGQETQYF
TGTGCCAGCAGCTTGGCCCGGGGACAAGAGACCCAGTACTTC
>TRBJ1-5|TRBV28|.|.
CASSALQGNQPQHF
TGTGCCAGCAGCGCCTTACAGGGCAATCAGCCCCAGCATTTT
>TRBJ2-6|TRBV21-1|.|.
CASSKDRSGANVLTF
TGTGCCAGCAGCAAAGACCGGTCTGGGGCCAACGTCCTGACTTTC
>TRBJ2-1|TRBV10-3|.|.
CAINPEGDPSHNEQFF
TGTGCCATCAATCCTGAGGGGGACCCTTCACACAATGAGCAGTTCTTC
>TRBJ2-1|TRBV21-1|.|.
CASSKRAGGSYNEQFF
TGTGCCAGCAGCAAGAGAGCGGGAGGTTCTTACAATGAGCAGTTCTTC
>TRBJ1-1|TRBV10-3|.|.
CAISEGETNTEAFF
TGTGCCATCAGTGAGGGGGAGACGAACACTGAAGCTTTCTTT
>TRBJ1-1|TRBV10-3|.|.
CATRGGVATEAFF
TGTGCCACGCGGGGGGGGGTAGCCACTGAAGCTTTCTTT
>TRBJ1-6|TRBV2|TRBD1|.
CASRSTGSGNSPLHF
TGTGCCAGCAGGTCGACAGGGTCGGGTAATTCACCCCTCCACTTT
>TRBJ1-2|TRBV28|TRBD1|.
CASWDRDLYGYTF
TGTGCCAGCTGGGACAGGGACTTGTATGGCTACACCTTC
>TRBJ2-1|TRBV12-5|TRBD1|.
CASAGQGNNEQFF
TGTGCTAGTGCGGGACAGGGGAACAATGAGCAGTTCTTC
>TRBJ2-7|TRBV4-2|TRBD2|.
CASSQEGLAVYREQYF
TGTGCCAGCAGCCAAGAAGGACTAGCGGTCTACCGGGAGCAGTACTTC
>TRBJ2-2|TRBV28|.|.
CATKRVNTGELFF
TGTGCCACAAAACGGGTGAACACCGGGGAGCTGTTTTTT
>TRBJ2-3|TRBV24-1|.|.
CATSDSSRAADTQYF
TGTGCCACCAGTGACTCATCGCGGGCAGCAGATACGCAGTATTTT
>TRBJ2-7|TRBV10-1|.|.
CASSESILGGGYEQYF
TGCGCCAGCAGTGAGTCGATCCTTGGGGGCGGGTACGAGCAGTACTTC
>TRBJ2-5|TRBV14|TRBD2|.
CASSQGSRLASEETQYF
TGTGCCAGCAGCCAAGGGTCCCGACTAGCGAGCGAGGAGACCCAGTACTTC
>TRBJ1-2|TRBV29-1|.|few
CSVEGGNEGYTF
TGCAGCGTTGAAGGGGGCAACGAGGGCTACACCTTC
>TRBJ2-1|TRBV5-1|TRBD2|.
CASSLWASGRSEQFF
TGCGCCAGCAGCTTGTGGGCTAGCGGGAGAAGTGAGCAGTTCTTC